A selection of T cell receptor beta chains follows, all from one sample in a study of cytomegalovirus exposure and HLA in healthy donors. Data came from immunoSEQ multiplex PCR; TCRdb stores just in-frame clones and leaves some out. The profile shows 76,000 or so clones, around 80% of them singletons. The sequencing sample was made of PBMCs. Receptors were obtained from a man between 25 and 39 years old in good health and CMV-seronegative. Both conserved end residues are part of each CDR3. The size field is filled for only some rows; it gives once, few, many or a size class.

clone size	J gene	V gene	CDR3 protein
-	TRBJ1-1	TRBV6-5	CASSEGENTEAFF
-	TRBJ1-2	TRBV27	CASSPQPGQVVLPGYTF
-	TRBJ1-1	TRBV30	CAWSVGAGINTEAFF
-	TRBJ1-5	TRBV4-3	CASSQGTGGRQPQHF
-	TRBJ1-2	TRBV10-3	CAITDRENYGYTF
-	TRBJ2-2	TRBV29-1	CSARGAGGTGELFF
few	TRBJ1-1	TRBV7-8	CASSSPGGARTEAFF
-	TRBJ1-4	TRBV25-1	CPSSRSGGNQGKLFF
-	TRBJ2-7	TRBV7-9	CASSVDGVEQYF
-	TRBJ1-5	TRBV18	CASSPPYSNQPQHF
-	TRBJ1-3	TRBV28	CASSLGGASGNTIYF
-	TRBJ1-4	TRBV25-1	CASSPGQAQRGEKLFF
-	TRBJ1-1	TRBV28	CASWTYTEAFF
-	TRBJ1-6	TRBV7-9	CASSSSNNSPLHF
-	TRBJ1-1	TRBV7-9	CASSLNPREAFF
-	TRBJ1-1	TRBV6-4	CASSVDRDTEAFF
few	TRBJ1-3	TRBV27	CASSPTGGTRNTIYF
-	TRBJ2-1	TRBV4-2	CASSPGLAGGSEQFF
-	TRBJ2-7	TRBV30	CAWSPREPEQYF
-	TRBJ2-2	TRBV4-3	CASSQGAVTTGELFF
-	TRBJ1-4	TRBV7-6	CASSRGGNEKLFF
-	TRBJ2-1	TRBV27	CASGLRGSEQFF
-	TRBJ2-5	TRBV30	CAWSDQTQYF
-	TRBJ2-7	TRBV4-1	CASSLMGGDYEQYF
-	TRBJ2-7	TRBV10-3	CAIRLDRAYEQYF
-	TRBJ2-3	TRBV18	CASSPSLAGGTDTQYF
-	TRBJ1-1	TRBV6-5	CASRVSGLNTEAFF
-	TRBJ1-3	TRBV5-4	CASSLDRAGNTIYF
-	TRBJ2-3	TRBV30	CAWSPGGGTDTQYF
-	TRBJ2-7	TRBV6-1	CASSAGTPYEQYF
medium-sized	TRBJ1-4	TRBV27	CASRRQPKSTNEKLFF
-	TRBJ1-2	TRBV5-1	CASSLLTGDTNYGYTF
-	TRBJ2-5	TRBV5-5	CASSLVGTGGETQYF
-	TRBJ1-6	TRBV7-9	CASSPRDGNSPLHF
-	TRBJ1-3	TRBV27	CASSRGFAGNTIYF
-	TRBJ2-1	TRBV5-4	CASSPPAGASNEQFF
-	TRBJ2-5	TRBV5-4	CASSLIAKETQYF